Shown below are 24 T cell receptor beta chains from a single sample sequenced in a study of blood T cell repertoires in COVID-19. Sequencing used immunoSEQ multiplex PCR; TCRdb keeps in-frame clones, though not all of them. Of around 66,000 clones listed, around 80% are singletons. Sequenced sample: peripheral blood. All receptors come from a human donor in a cohort sampled during active COVID-19.

V is TRBV9 and J is TRBJ1-2; TRBD1 might be the D (5 bases). Germline loops: CDR1 SGDLS, CDR2 YYNGEE. Trimming left V 4 bases short and J 5 bases short, with 24 bases between. CDR3 length: 17 amino acids. CDR3 in DNA: TGTGCCAGCAGCCCCTGGCCCCCGCAGGGAGGAGAGTATGGCTACACCTTC. Translation: CASSPWPPQGGEYGYTF.

V gene TRBV4-3 combines with J gene TRBJ2-5; 8 bases are a match to TRBD2. The V gene end was trimmed by 2 bases and the J gene end by 2 bases; junction bases not matched to a gene: 1. Germline CDR1 is LGHNA and CDR2 is YSLEER. This CDR3 comprises 14 residues. CDR3 in amino acids: CASSQTSGQETQYF. DNA of the CDR3: TGCGCCAGCAGCCAAACTAGCGGACAAGAGACCCAGTACTTC.

CDR3 nucleotides: TGTGCCAGCAGCCGTAAGAAACTAGCGGGAGTGTGGGAGCAGTACTTC. This translates into CASSRKKLAGVWEQYF. This rearrangement joins TRBV7-2 to TRBJ2-7; 11 nucleotides line up with TRBD2. Germline lookup yields CDR1 SGHTA and CDR2 FQGNSA. The CDR3 covers 16 residues. The V gene end was trimmed by 5 bases and the J gene end by 7 bases; junction bases not matched to a gene: 13.

The rearrangement uses TRBV23-1 and TRBJ2-5, with D possibly being TRBD2 (5 bases). TRBV23-1 is an ORF for which the function is uncertain. The V end lost 2 bases, the J end lost 4 bases, and 20 bases lay between the germline ends. This CDR3 has 17 amino acids. CDR3 nucleotide sequence: TGCGCCAGCAGTCAAATAAGAAGCGGAAGACGACGAGAGACCCAGTACTTC. The encoded protein is CASSQIRSGRRRETQYF.

The chain uses TRBV7-8 and TRBJ1-2; 9 bases agree with TRBD1. V dropped 5 bases and J dropped 4; count of bases not matched to a gene: 8. The germline gives CDR1 SGHVS, CDR2 FQNEAQ. The length of the CDR3 is 15 residues. The CDR3 region is CASSMSTGQGYGYTF. The CDR3 DNA reads as TGTGCCAGCAGCATGAGCACGGGACAGGGCTATGGCTACACCTTC.

The count of this clone is one. The rearrangement links TRBV28 to TRBJ1-5; TRBD1 might be the D (6 bases). Germline V gives CDR1 MDHEN, CDR2 SYDVKM. The CDR3 length is 12 residues. The ends were cut back, 5 bases at V and 7 bases at J, with 9 bases in the middle. The CDR3 protein is CASSAGVQPQHF. The CDR3 DNA is TGTGCCAGCAGTGCAGGGGTGCAGCCCCAGCATTTT.

V is TRBV3-1 (or the pseudogene TRBV3-2) and J is TRBJ1-6, with D tentatively TRBD1 (5 bases). Per germline, CDR1 LGHDT and CDR2 YNNKEL (reference sequence). The CDR3 totals 12 residues. Trimming took 1 base from V and 11 from J, leaving 6 bases between them. CDR3: CASSQVGPPLHF. CDR3 in DNA: TGTGCCAGCAGCCAAGTGGGGCCACCCCTCCACTTT.

This clone showed up just a few times. The chain has TRBV27 and TRBJ2-1; the match to TRBD1 covers 11 bases. Trimming removed 5 bases from V and 4 bases from J; junction bases left unmatched: 10. This CDR3 spans 17 amino acids. CDR1 is MNHEY and CDR2 is SMNVEV in the germline V gene (reference sequence). CDR3 sequence (DNA): TGTGCCAGCAGTCCTGGACAGGGGGCATTTCTTTACAATGAGCAGTTCTTC. It encodes CASSPGQGAFLYNEQFF.

This rearrangement joins TRBV19 to TRBJ1-3, with 11 bases that match TRBD1. J lost 2 bases, V lost 6 bases, and 6 bases had no gene match. Germline lookup yields CDR1 LNHDA and CDR2 SQIVND (reference sequence). The CDR3 is 16 amino acids. CDR3 residues: CASRAPGQGAGNTIYF. In DNA form, the CDR3 reads TGTGCCAGTAGAGCCCCGGGACAGGGGGCTGGAAACACCATATATTTT.

By proportion, this clone is medium-sized. V is TRBV30 and J is TRBJ2-7; D not resolved. The CDR3 sequence is 12 residues long. Germline V gives CDR1 GTSNPN, CDR2 SVGIG (reference sequence). V lost 5 bases, J lost 9 bases, and 17 bases lay in between. CDR3 in DNA: TGTGCCTGGGGGCGTAGAGGCGTCGCGCAGTACTTC. This codes for CAWGRRGVAQYF.

This chain joins TRBV5-6 and TRBJ1-6; D possibly corresponds to TRBD1 (5 bases). V was trimmed by 1 base and J by 11 bases, leaving 13 bases between them. The CDR3 extends over 14 amino acids. Germline values: CDR1 SGHDT, CDR2 YYEEEE. CDR3 protein: CASSLYQEGTPLHF. CDR3 coding DNA: TGTGCCAGCAGCTTGTATCAGGAGGGGACACCCCTCCACTTT.

DNA for the CDR3: TGCGCCAGCAGTACGACAGGGACCATTTTGTCACCCCTCCACTTT. The encoded protein is CASSTTGTILSPLHF. V gene TRBV10-2 combines with J gene TRBJ1-6; 7 positions agree with TRBD1. Looked up from germline, CDR1 is WSHSY and CDR2 is SAAADI. Germline trimming cut 5 bases from V and 10 bases from J; bases unmatched to any gene: 11. The CDR3 runs to 15 residues.

The chain links TRBV9 to TRBJ2-1; 7 positions match TRBD2. J lost 5 bases, V lost 0 bases, and 2 bases had no gene match. The CDR3 is 14 residues long. The germline V gene has CDR1 SGDLS and CDR2 YYNGEE. The CDR3 spells CASSVAGTNNEQFF. The CDR3 nucleotides are TGTGCCAGCAGCGTAGCTGGGACTAACAATGAGCAGTTCTTC.

The chain links TRBV19 to TRBJ1-4, with a weak D call TRBD1 (5 bases). Germline V CDR1 and CDR2: LNHDA, SQIVND (reference sequence). The length of the CDR3 is 13 residues. Trimming removed 8 bases at V and 8 bases at J, with 15 bases between. The CDR3 coding sequence is TGTGCCAGTCGGCGGGGCACCTCAGAAAAACTGTTTTTT. Amino acids: CASRRGTSEKLFF. Full variable domain (missing parts from reference TRBV19 and TRBJ1-4): DGGITQSPKYLFRKEGQNVTLSCEQNLNHDAMYWYRQDPGQGLRLIYYSQIVNDFQKGDIAEGYSVSREKKESFPLTVTSAQKNPTAFYLCASRRGTSEKLFFGSGTQLSVL.

This clone has more than one count but fewer than ten. This chain connects TRBV28 to TRBJ1-4; 7 bases match TRBD1. The CDR3 contains 14 residues. CDR1 MDHEN and CDR2 SYDVKM come from the germline V gene. V dropped 2 bases and J dropped 11; count of bases not matched to a gene: 8. For the CDR3, the DNA is TGTGCCAGCAGTTTAGGGGGACAGCCTGTTAAACTGTTTTTT. It specifies CASSLGGQPVKLFF.

The gene calls are TRBV27 and TRBJ1-4, with 8 bases that match TRBD1. CDR3 length: 14 amino acids. Trimming at V came to 4 bases and at J to 10 bases, leaving 8 bases not matched to a gene. Per germline, CDR1 MNHEY and CDR2 SMNVEV (reference sequence). DNA of the CDR3: TGTGCCAGCAGTTCCGGGACAGGCGCCGGAAAACTGTTTTTT. Encoded protein: CASSSGTGAGKLFF.

This rearrangement joins TRBV24-1 to TRBJ2-7; 9 nucleotides line up with TRBD1. Germline V gene lookup returns CDR1 KGHDR and CDR2 SFDVKD. Trimming cost V 4 bases and J 3 bases; bases outside gene matches: 12. The CDR3 has 17 amino acids. In DNA, the CDR3 is TGTGCCACCAGTGAGCGGCCACGGACAGGGGTAAACTACGAGCAGTACTTC. It yields the protein CATSERPRTGVNYEQYF.

The chain couples TRBV2 to TRBJ2-2; D gene uncertain. Per the germline V gene, CDR1 is SNHLY and CDR2 is FYNNEI. Trimming stripped 1 base from V and 4 bases from J, with 10 bases between. The CDR3 has 15 amino acids. The CDR3 DNA follows: TGTGCCAGCAGTGAAGTACAGCCCATCACCGGGGAGCTGTTTTTT. This codes for CASSEVQPITGELFF. The whole variable domain, remainder taken from reference TRBV2 and TRBJ2-2, is EPEVTQTPSHQVTQMGQEVILRCVPISNHLYFYWYRQILGQKVEFLVSFYNNEISEKSEIFDDQFSVERPDGSNFTLKIRSTKLEDSAMYFCASSEVQPITGELFFGEGSRLTVL.

This rearrangement joins TRBV19 to TRBJ2-7; the match to TRBD1 covers 7 bases. This CDR3 has 16 amino acids. The ends lost 5 bases at V and 5 bases at J; junction bases unmatched: 15. Germline lookup yields CDR1 LNHDA and CDR2 SQIVND (reference sequence). The CDR3, as DNA: TGTGCCAGTAGTGCACAGCCTCGGGTCAGGGGGAACGAGCAGTACTTC. Translated, it gives CASSAQPRVRGNEQYF.

V usage is TRBV7-3 and J usage is TRBJ2-3, with D unresolved. The V gene lost 5 bases and the J gene lost 2 bases, with 11 bases spanning the gap. The germline CDR1 and CDR2 sequences are SGHTA and FQGTGA. This CDR3 region has 14 residues. As DNA, the CDR3 is TGTGCCAGCAGCGACCCTGGGCACACAGATACGCAGTATTTT. It codes for CASSDPGHTDTQYF.

As concerns this clone: Other DNA sequences from this sample encode an identical CDR3 as well. The genes are TRBV18 and TRBJ2-3; 12 bases fit TRBD2. The CDR3 runs 16 residues. Looked up from germline, CDR1 is KGHSH and CDR2 is LQKENI. V was clipped by 6 bases and J by 3 bases; unmatched bases: 7. The CDR3 here is CASSSLAGGPTDTQYF. The CDR3 region has the DNA TGTGCCAGCTCGTCTCTAGCGGGAGGGCCTACAGATACGCAGTATTTT. The whole variable domain, remainder taken from reference TRBV18 and TRBJ2-3, is NAGVMQNPRHLVRRRGQEARLRCSPMKGHSHVYWYRQLPEEGLKFMVYLQKENIIDESGMPKERFSAEFPKEGPSILRIQQVVRGDSAAYFCASSSLAGGPTDTQYFGPGTRLTVL.

The chain couples TRBV24-1 to TRBJ2-5; 7 nucleotides agree with TRBD1. Germline trimming cut 3 bases from V and 5 bases from J; bases unmatched to any gene: 11. The CDR3 is 16 residues long. The V gene's germline CDR1 is KGHDR and CDR2 SFDVKD. The CDR3 DNA reads TGTGCCACCAGTGATCCCCTGACAGGGCTAGGGGAGACCCAGTACTTC. It encodes CATSDPLTGLGETQYF.

The chain links TRBV30 to TRBJ1-1; TRBD1 matches 8 bases. Trimming at V came to 3 bases and at J to 5 bases, leaving 8 bases not matched to a gene. The CDR3 loop spans 14 amino acids. CDR1 and CDR2 (germline): GTSNPN, SVGIG (reference sequence). The CDR3 DNA follows: TGTGCCTGGAGGACCCAGGGGGCTCGAACTGAAGCTTTCTTT. This sequence encodes CAWRTQGARTEAFF.

The chain joins TRBV11-2 to TRBJ2-7; 8 bases line up with TRBD1. The CDR3 covers 14 residues. CDR1 is SGHAT and CDR2 is FQNNGV in the germline V gene. The ends lost 1 base at V and 7 bases at J; junction bases unmatched: 6. The CDR3 is CASSLGTGLREQYF. CDR3 sequence (DNA): TGTGCCAGCAGCTTAGGGACAGGGTTGAGGGAGCAGTACTTC.